Listed below are T cell receptor beta chains from one sample, sequenced in a study of T cells in localized non-small cell lung cancer. Generated by immunoSEQ multiplex PCR, the TCRdb table keeps only in-frame clones and is missing some. The sample has some 25,000 clones; about 86% are singletons. Sequences were derived from peripheral blood, sampled before any cancer treatment. These TCRs come from a female donor aged 60 or older with stage I lung adenocarcinoma. CDR3s include the opening cysteine and the closing phenylalanine or tryptophan. D genes are given only for firm matches. Not every row has a clone size; where given, it reads once, few, many or a size class.

abundance: NA; v_gene: TRBV9; d_gene: NA; len: 13; j_gene: TRBJ1-2; CDR3aa: CASSVADQPGYTF
abundance: NA; v_gene: TRBV5-1; d_gene: NA; len: 12; j_gene: TRBJ2-1; CDR3aa: CASSLPGEEQFF
abundance: NA; v_gene: TRBV15; d_gene: TRBD2; len: 18; j_gene: TRBJ2-2; CDR3aa: CATSRGRIGTSPSGELFF
abundance: NA; v_gene: TRBV18; d_gene: NA; len: 15; j_gene: TRBJ1-4; CDR3aa: CASSPPGVREEKLFF
abundance: NA; v_gene: TRBV2; d_gene: NA; len: 12; j_gene: TRBJ2-6; CDR3aa: CASSGGANVLTF
abundance: NA; v_gene: TRBV15; d_gene: NA; len: 12; j_gene: TRBJ2-6; CDR3aa: CATSRANDELTF
abundance: NA; v_gene: TRBV10-3; d_gene: NA; len: 11; j_gene: TRBJ2-7; CDR3aa: CAISDLGEQYF
abundance: NA; v_gene: TRBV5-5; d_gene: NA; len: 12; j_gene: TRBJ1-1; CDR3aa: CASSLRNTEAFF
abundance: once; v_gene: TRBV10-3; d_gene: TRBD2; len: 13; j_gene: TRBJ2-2; CDR3aa: CATQRGGDGELFF
abundance: NA; v_gene: TRBV19; d_gene: NA; len: 15; j_gene: TRBJ1-2; CDR3aa: CASSIDFGGNYGYTF
abundance: once; v_gene: TRBV11-3; d_gene: NA; len: 15; j_gene: TRBJ2-7; CDR3aa: CASSLFRQGGYEQYF
abundance: NA; v_gene: TRBV5-4; d_gene: NA; len: 15; j_gene: TRBJ1-3; CDR3aa: CATGAGPLPGNTIYF
abundance: NA; v_gene: TRBV4-1; d_gene: NA; len: 13; j_gene: TRBJ2-5; CDR3aa: CASSRLASETQYF
abundance: NA; v_gene: TRBV5-4; d_gene: NA; len: 13; j_gene: TRBJ1-5; CDR3aa: CASSGPRNQPQHF
abundance: NA; v_gene: TRBV7-9; d_gene: NA; len: 14; j_gene: TRBJ2-2; CDR3aa: CASSLSLNTGELFF
abundance: NA; v_gene: TRBV9; d_gene: TRBD2; len: 17; j_gene: TRBJ2-5; CDR3aa: CASSVEGLAGEGETQYF
abundance: NA; v_gene: TRBV7-8; d_gene: TRBD1; len: 14; j_gene: TRBJ2-2; CDR3aa: CASSLGTGAGELFF
abundance: NA; v_gene: TRBV5-4; d_gene: TRBD1; len: 16; j_gene: TRBJ1-2; CDR3aa: CASSLAGTGVGGGYTF
abundance: NA; v_gene: TRBV11-2; d_gene: NA; len: 13; j_gene: TRBJ2-7; CDR3aa: CASSPDGFYEQYF
abundance: NA; v_gene: TRBV11-1; d_gene: TRBD1; len: 16; j_gene: TRBJ1-1; CDR3aa: CASSPPSDRVNTEAFF
abundance: NA; v_gene: TRBV29-1; d_gene: NA; len: 12; j_gene: TRBJ1-3; CDR3aa: CSVTGLGNTIYF
abundance: NA; v_gene: TRBV6-1; d_gene: NA; len: 14; j_gene: TRBJ2-1; CDR3aa: CASSEEGRGFEQFF
abundance: NA; v_gene: TRBV6-5; d_gene: TRBD1; len: 15; j_gene: TRBJ1-6; CDR3aa: CASKSGQGYNSPLHF
abundance: NA; v_gene: TRBV5-4; d_gene: NA; len: 14; j_gene: TRBJ2-1; CDR3aa: CASSLTSRNDEQFF
abundance: NA; v_gene: TRBV5-1; d_gene: NA; len: 14; j_gene: TRBJ1-1; CDR3aa: CASSSNTMNTEAFF
abundance: NA; v_gene: TRBV19; d_gene: TRBD1; len: 15; j_gene: TRBJ1-2; CDR3aa: CASSILGTGVRGYTF
abundance: medium-sized; v_gene: TRBV6-1; d_gene: NA; len: 12; j_gene: TRBJ2-7; CDR3aa: CASRVEIYEQYF
abundance: NA; v_gene: TRBV5-8; d_gene: TRBD1; len: 14; j_gene: TRBJ1-2; CDR3aa: CASSLVRGKDGYTF
abundance: once; v_gene: TRBV11-2; d_gene: TRBD1; len: 14; j_gene: TRBJ1-2; CDR3aa: CASSPWTGLEGHTF
abundance: NA; v_gene: TRBV10-1; d_gene: TRBD1; len: 14; j_gene: TRBJ2-7; CDR3aa: CASSGTGDLRGQYF
abundance: NA; v_gene: TRBV5-1; d_gene: TRBD2; len: 16; j_gene: TRBJ2-1; CDR3aa: CASSLAGTTLGNEQFF
abundance: NA; v_gene: TRBV6-6; d_gene: NA; len: 9; j_gene: TRBJ1-1; CDR3aa: CASSFPMIF
abundance: NA; v_gene: TRBV6-5; d_gene: NA; len: 15; j_gene: TRBJ1-1; CDR3aa: CASTLDGQPNTEAFF
abundance: once; v_gene: TRBV27; d_gene: NA; len: 16; j_gene: TRBJ1-1; CDR3aa: CASSLNTRDTGPEAFF
abundance: NA; v_gene: TRBV6-5; d_gene: NA; len: 13; j_gene: TRBJ1-2; CDR3aa: CASSYGADYGYTF
abundance: NA; v_gene: TRBV11-3; d_gene: NA; len: 13; j_gene: TRBJ2-2; CDR3aa: CASSEQGTGELFF
abundance: NA; v_gene: TRBV6-6; d_gene: TRBD1; len: 15; j_gene: TRBJ2-7; CDR3aa: CASSYSFYRGVEQYF
abundance: NA; v_gene: TRBV5-6; d_gene: NA; len: 13; j_gene: TRBJ2-7; CDR3aa: CASTRTQAYEQYF
abundance: NA; v_gene: TRBV6-6; d_gene: NA; len: 15; j_gene: TRBJ2-2; CDR3aa: CASSSPRGITGELFF
abundance: NA; v_gene: TRBV7-7; d_gene: NA; len: 15; j_gene: TRBJ2-2; CDR3aa: CASSLFPGNTGELFF
abundance: NA; v_gene: TRBV7-9; d_gene: TRBD1; len: 15; j_gene: TRBJ2-1; CDR3aa: CASSPQGQGRTPQFF
abundance: few; v_gene: TRBV10-1; d_gene: TRBD2; len: 14; j_gene: TRBJ2-7; CDR3aa: CASSETSGSYEQYF
abundance: NA; v_gene: TRBV5-1; d_gene: NA; len: 14; j_gene: TRBJ2-7; CDR3aa: CASGTGTDTYEQYF
abundance: NA; v_gene: TRBV5-1; d_gene: NA; len: 15; j_gene: TRBJ2-7; CDR3aa: CASSLRAGPSYEQYF
abundance: few; v_gene: TRBV19; d_gene: NA; len: 14; j_gene: TRBJ1-2; CDR3aa: CASSRTDGNYGYTF